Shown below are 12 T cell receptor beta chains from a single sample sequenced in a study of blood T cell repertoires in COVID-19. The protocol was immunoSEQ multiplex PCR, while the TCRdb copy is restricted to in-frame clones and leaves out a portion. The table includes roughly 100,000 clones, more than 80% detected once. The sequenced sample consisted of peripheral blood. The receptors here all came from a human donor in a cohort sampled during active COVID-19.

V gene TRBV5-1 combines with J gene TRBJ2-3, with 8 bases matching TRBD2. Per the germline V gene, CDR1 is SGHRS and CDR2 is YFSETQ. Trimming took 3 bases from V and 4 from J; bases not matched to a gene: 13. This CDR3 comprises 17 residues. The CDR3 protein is CASSYLTGGGSSDTQYF. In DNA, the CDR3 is TGCGCCAGCAGCTACTTAACTGGCGGGGGGTCCTCAGATACGCAGTATTTT.

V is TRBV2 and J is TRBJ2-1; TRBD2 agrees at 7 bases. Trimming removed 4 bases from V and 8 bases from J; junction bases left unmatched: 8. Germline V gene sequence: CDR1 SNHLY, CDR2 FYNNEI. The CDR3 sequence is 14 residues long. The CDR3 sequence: CASSASGVQHEQFF. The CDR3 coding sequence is TGTGCCAGCAGTGCTAGCGGCGTCCAACATGAGCAGTTCTTC.

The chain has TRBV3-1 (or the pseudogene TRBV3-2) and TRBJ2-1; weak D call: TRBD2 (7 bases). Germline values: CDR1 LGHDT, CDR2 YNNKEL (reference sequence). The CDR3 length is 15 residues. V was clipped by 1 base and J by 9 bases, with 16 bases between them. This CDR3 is CASSQARGGAGEQFF. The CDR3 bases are TGTGCCAGCAGCCAAGCCCGAGGGGGGGCCGGTGAGCAGTTCTTC.

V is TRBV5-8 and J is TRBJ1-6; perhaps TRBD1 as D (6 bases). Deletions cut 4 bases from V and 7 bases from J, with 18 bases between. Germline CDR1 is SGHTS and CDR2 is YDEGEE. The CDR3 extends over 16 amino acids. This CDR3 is CASSRPTGKGNSPLHF. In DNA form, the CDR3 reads TGTGCCAGCAGCCGTCCGACAGGAAAGGGGAATTCACCCCTCCACTTT. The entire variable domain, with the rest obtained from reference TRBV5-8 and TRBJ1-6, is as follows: EAGVTQSPTHLIKTRGQQATLRCSPISGHTSVYWYQQALGLGLQFLLWYDEGEERNRGNFPPRFSGRQFPNYSSELNVNALELEDSALYLCASSRPTGKGNSPLHFGNGTRLTVT.

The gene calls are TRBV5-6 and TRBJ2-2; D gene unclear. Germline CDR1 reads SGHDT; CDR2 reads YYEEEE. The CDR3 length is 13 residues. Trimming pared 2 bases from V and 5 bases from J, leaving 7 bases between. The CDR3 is CASSFIQTGELFF. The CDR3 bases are TGTGCCAGCAGCTTTATACAGACCGGGGAGCTGTTTTTT. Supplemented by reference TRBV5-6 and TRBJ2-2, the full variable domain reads DAGVTQSPTHLIKTRGQQVTLRCSPKSGHDTVSWYQQALGQGPQFIFQYYEEEERQRGNFPDRFSGHQFPNYSSELNVNALLLGDSALYLCASSFIQTGELFFGEGSRLTVL.

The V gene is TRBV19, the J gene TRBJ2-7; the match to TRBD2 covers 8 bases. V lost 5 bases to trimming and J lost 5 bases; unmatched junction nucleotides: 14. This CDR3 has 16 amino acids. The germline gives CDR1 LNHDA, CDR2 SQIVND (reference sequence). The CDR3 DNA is TGTGCCAGTAGTCGGAGGGGACTAGACGGGGGCGACGAGCAGTACTTC. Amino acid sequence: CASSRRGLDGGDEQYF.

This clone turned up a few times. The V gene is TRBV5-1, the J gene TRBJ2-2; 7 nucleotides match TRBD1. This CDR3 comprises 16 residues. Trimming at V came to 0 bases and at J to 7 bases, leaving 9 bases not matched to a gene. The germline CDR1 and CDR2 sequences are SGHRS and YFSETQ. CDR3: CASSLGAQTGNGELFF. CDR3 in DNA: TGCGCCAGCAGCTTGGGCGCGCAGACAGGGAACGGGGAGCTGTTTTTT.

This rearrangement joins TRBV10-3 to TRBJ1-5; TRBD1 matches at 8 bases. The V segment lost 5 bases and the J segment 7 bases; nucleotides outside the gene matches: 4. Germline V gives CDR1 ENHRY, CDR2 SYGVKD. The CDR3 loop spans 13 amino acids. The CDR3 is CAISQGAEQPQHF. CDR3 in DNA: TGTGCCATCAGTCAGGGGGCTGAGCAGCCCCAGCATTTT.

The CDR3 protein is CASSGQGNTGELFF. CDR3 nucleotides: TGTGCCAGCTCGGGACAGGGTAACACCGGGGAGCTGTTTTTT. V is TRBV18 and J is TRBJ2-2; 9 nucleotides match TRBD1. The CDR3 sequence is 14 residues long. Germline V gives CDR1 KGHSH, CDR2 LQKENI. The junction had 1 base not matched to a gene; V was cut back by 6 bases and J by 2 bases.

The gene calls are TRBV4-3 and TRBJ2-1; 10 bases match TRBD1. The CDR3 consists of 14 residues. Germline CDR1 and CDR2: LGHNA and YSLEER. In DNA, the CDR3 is TGCGCAGCCTTTGGGACAGGGGTTCACAATGAGCAGTTCTTC. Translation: CAAFGTGVHNEQFF.

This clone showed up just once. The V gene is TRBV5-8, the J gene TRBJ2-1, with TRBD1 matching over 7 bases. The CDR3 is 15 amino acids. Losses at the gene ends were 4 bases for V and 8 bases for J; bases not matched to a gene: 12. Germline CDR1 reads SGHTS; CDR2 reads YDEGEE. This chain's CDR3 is CASSPRQGSAYEQFF. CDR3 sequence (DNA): TGTGCCAGCAGCCCGAGACAGGGCTCCGCATATGAGCAGTTCTTC.

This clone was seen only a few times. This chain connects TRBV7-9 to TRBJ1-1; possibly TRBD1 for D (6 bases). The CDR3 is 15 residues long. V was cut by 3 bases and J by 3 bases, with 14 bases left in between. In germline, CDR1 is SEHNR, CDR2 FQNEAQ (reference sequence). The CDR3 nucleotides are TGTGCCAGCAGCTTCAGGGGTCGGTTGTACACTGAAGCTTTCTTT. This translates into CASSFRGRLYTEAFF.